A single sample gave rise to the 9 T cell receptor beta chains below, sequenced in a study of blood T cells in healthy people across ages. Sample-barcoded 5' priming and a J-beta primer mix drove a second PCR of 7 to 11 cycles. TCRdb analysed the 5' RACE reads with MiXCR anew, one entry per CDR3 protein. The table has roughly 830,000 distinct CDR3 sequences, about 59% seen once. The sample was blood. These receptors all stem from a man aged 30-40 years in good health.

V is TRBV6-6 and J is TRBJ1-2; unclear D gene. This CDR3 has 13 residues. The V gene's germline CDR1 is MNHNY and CDR2 SVGAGI (reference sequence). Trimming removed 0 bases at V and 5 bases at J, with 7 bases between. CDR3 protein: CASSYSPVYGYTF. CDR3 coding DNA: TGTGCCAGCAGTTACTCGCCGGTTTATGGCTACACCTTC.

This clonotype was counted many times. The rearrangement joins TRBV20-1 to TRBJ1-6; TRBD1 is a possible D gene (6 bases). Germline-derived CDR1 and CDR2 are DFQATT and SNEGSKA (reference sequence). V was clipped by 6 bases and J by 6 bases, with 18 bases between them. The CDR3 spans 15 residues. The CDR3 here is CSAADRTTSNSPLHF. The CDR3 DNA reads TGCAGTGCCGCAGACAGGACTACTAGTAATTCACCCCTCCACTTT.

This chain uses TRBV20-1 with TRBJ2-3; D remains unclear. V was trimmed by 6 bases and J by 7 bases, leaving 8 bases between them. Germline assignment: CDR1 DFQATT and CDR2 SNEGSKA (reference sequence). The CDR3 contains 10 residues. CDR3 residues: CSAPPYTQYF. For the CDR3, the DNA is TGCAGTGCCCCGCCATATACGCAGTATTTT.

The genes are TRBV7-2 and TRBJ1-2, with TRBD1 identical over 8 bases. The germline CDR1 and CDR2 sequences are SGHTA and FQGNSA. The V and J ends lost 5 bases and 4 bases, in that order; junction bases with no gene match: 6. The CDR3 covers 14 residues. The CDR3: CASSVQGAGYGYTF. CDR3 DNA: TGTGCCAGCAGCGTCCAGGGGGCGGGCTATGGCTACACCTTC.

Worth noting for this clonotype: The junction differs from germline at one of its ends, possibly a read error. The chain couples TRBV6-2 or TRBV6-3 to TRBJ2-6, with D possibly called TRBD1 or TRBD2 (6 bases each). Germline CDR1 is MNHEY and CDR2 is SVGEGT. This CDR3 spans 17 amino acids. Here the CDR3 DNA reads TGTGCCAGCAGGCACAGGGCTCCAGATTCGGGGGCCAACATCCTGACTTTC. Its protein is CASRHRAPDSGANILTF.

The V and J genes are TRBV7-2 and TRBJ2-1; 10 bases are a match to TRBD2. The length of the CDR3 is 15 residues. The ends lost 3 bases at V and 9 bases at J; junction bases unmatched: 8. Germline assignment: CDR1 SGHTA and CDR2 FQGNSA. The DNA for the CDR3 is TGTGCCAGCAGCTTGGTAGCGGGGGGTACCGGTGAGCAGTTCTTC. It codes for CASSLVAGGTGEQFF.

With respect to this clonotype: Germline and junction disagree at one end, which may indicate a read error. This chain links TRBV2 with TRBJ2-5; 12 bases line up with TRBD2. Germline V gene data show CDR1 as SNHLY and CDR2 as FYNNEI. The CDR3 spans 15 residues. The CDR3: CASTWTSGVQEIQYF. The CDR3 DNA follows: TGTGCCAGCACTTGGACTAGCGGGGTACAAGAGATCCAGTACTTC.

The gene calls are TRBV29-1 and TRBJ1-2; D remains unclear. V lost 6 bases and J 7 bases, leaving 24 bases between the germline ends. This CDR3 has 15 residues. Germline loops: CDR1 SQVTM, CDR2 ANQGSEA. CDR3 sequence reads: CSVDLSSPSAGGYTF. The CDR3 DNA reads TGCAGCGTGGACCTCTCTTCGCCCTCCGCGGGTGGCTACACCTTC.

This clonotype was counted a few times. The genes are TRBV29-1 and TRBJ1-3; D unclear. V was trimmed by 0 bases and J by 0 bases, leaving 6 bases between them. Germline CDR1 SQVTM, CDR2 ANQGSEA. This CDR3 has 14 amino acids. Written as DNA, the CDR3 is TGCAGCGTTGAAGAAGGGTTCTCTGGAAACACCATATATTTT. Protein: CSVEEGFSGNTIYF.